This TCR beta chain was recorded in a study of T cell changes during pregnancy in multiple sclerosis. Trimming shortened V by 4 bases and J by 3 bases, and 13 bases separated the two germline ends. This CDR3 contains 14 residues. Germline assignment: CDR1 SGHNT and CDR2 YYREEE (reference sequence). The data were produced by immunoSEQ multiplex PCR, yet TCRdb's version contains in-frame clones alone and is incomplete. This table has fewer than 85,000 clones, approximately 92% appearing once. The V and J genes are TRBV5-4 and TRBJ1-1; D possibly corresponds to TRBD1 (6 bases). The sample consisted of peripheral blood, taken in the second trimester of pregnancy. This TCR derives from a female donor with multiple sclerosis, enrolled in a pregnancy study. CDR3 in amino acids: CASSASQGYTEAFF. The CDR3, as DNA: TGTGCCAGCAGCGCGTCACAGGGATACACTGAAGCTTTCTTT.